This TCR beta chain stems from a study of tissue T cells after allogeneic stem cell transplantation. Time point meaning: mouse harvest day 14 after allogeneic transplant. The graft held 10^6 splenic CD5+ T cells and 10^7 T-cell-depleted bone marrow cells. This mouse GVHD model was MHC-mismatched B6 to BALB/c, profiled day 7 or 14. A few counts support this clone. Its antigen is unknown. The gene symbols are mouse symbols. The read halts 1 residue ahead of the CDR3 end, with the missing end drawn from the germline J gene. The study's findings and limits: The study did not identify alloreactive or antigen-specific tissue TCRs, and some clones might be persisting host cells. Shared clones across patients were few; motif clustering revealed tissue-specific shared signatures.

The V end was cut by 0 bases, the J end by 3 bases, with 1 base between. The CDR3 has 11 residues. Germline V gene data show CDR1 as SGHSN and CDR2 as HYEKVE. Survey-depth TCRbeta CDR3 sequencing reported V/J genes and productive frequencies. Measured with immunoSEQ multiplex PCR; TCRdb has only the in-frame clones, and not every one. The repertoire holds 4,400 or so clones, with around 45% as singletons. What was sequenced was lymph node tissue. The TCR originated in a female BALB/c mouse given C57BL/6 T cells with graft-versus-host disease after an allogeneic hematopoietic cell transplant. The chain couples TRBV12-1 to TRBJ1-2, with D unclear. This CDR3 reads CASSLDSDYTF. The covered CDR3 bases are TGTGCCAGCTCTCTCGACTCCGACTACACC.